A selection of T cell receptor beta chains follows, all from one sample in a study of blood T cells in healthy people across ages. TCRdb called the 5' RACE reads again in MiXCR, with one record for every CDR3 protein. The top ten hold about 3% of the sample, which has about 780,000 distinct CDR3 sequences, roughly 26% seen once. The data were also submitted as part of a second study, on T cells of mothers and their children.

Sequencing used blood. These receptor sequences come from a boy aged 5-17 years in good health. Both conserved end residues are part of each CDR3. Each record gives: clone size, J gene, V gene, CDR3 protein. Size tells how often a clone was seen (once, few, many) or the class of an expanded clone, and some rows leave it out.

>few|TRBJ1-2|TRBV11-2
CASSPAANYGYTF
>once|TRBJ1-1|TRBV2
CASSEGLHTEAFF
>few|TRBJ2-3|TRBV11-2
CASSLVLYGGAGDTQYF
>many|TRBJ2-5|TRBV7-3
CASSLTGGGQETQYF
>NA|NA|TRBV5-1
CASSFGDLGGEQYF
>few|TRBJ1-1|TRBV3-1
CASSQTDYTEAFF
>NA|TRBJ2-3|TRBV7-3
CASSQRGFTDTQYF
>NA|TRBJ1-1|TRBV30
CAETEGLNTEAFF
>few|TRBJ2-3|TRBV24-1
CATSTTGEDADTQYF
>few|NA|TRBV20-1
CSARGAWVAYEQFF
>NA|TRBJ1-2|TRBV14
CASSQRQSYGYTF
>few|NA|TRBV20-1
CSARGADKTYEQYF
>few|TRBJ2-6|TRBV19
CASSIAGLGMSGANVLTF
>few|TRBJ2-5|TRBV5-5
CASSGANLDRQETQYF
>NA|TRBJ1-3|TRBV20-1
CSAPTGPGNTIYF
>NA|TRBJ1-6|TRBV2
CASRAGHDGQPLHF
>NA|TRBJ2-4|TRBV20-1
CSASSGGATKNIQYF
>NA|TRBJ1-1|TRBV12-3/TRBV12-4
CASSLQLNTEAFF
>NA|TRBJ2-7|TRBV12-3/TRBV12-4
CASSSGQGGYYEQYF
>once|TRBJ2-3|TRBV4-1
CASSQDSWFPSTDTQYF
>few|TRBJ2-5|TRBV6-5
CASSYAGVGGQYF
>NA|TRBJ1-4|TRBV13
CASSVRGEEKLFF
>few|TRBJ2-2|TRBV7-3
CASSFPRGSSHYTGELFF
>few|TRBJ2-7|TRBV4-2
CASSTHRDSTYEQYF
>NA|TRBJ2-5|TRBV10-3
CATVGTSEETQYF
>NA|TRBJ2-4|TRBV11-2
CASSLDYPKNIQYF
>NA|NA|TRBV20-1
CSASKGNNEQFF
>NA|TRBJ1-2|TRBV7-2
CASSFSLGGYTF
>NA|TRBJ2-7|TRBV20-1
CSASARGQDRSEQYF
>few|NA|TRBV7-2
CASSLAPGPRETQYF
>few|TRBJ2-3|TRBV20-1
CSAFTSGVGDTQYF
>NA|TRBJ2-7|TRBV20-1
CSAGQGFGEQYF
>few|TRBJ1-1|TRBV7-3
CASSLTGQLNTEAFF
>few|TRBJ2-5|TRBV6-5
CASRLSGQWAETQYF
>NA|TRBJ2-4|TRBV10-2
CASSEGVNPWRAKNIQYF
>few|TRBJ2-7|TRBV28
CASSSLRGALRRGEQYF
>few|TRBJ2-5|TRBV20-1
CSASPFPGQDLF
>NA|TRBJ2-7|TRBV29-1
CSVYGQWDYEQYF
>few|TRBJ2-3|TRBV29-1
CSGGVLSTDTQYF
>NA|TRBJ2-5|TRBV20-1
CSASPGGLETQYF
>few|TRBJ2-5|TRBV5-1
CANTDELTQYF
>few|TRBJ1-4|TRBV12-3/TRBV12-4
CASSTTGIRTDEELFF
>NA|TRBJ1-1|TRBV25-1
CASRPSRVAGTEAFF
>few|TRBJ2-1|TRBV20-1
CSALSGGPWSEQFF
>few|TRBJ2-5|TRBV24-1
CATSDFAGGPYQETQYF
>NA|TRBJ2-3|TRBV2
CASSDGGRDTQYF
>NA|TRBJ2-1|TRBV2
CASSTGTGANNEQFF
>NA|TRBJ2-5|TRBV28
CASSPEKRGLGQETQYF
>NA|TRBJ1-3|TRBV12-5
CASGSGQGITGNTIYF
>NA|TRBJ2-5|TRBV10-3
CATASGRETQYF
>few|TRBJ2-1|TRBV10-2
CASSENGHEQFF
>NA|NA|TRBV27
CASRGTGLKGEQFF